The 26 T cell receptor beta chains given below trace back to one sample, sequenced in a study of identifying expanded T cells in peripheral blood. TCRdb's copy holds only in-frame clones and misses some; the assay was immunoSEQ multiplex PCR. In the table there are around 120,000 clones, 75% to 90% of which are singletons. The source material was blood. These receptors were taken from a person aged 18-70 years in good health.

The V and J genes are TRBV21-1 and TRBJ2-7. TRBV21-1 is marked as a pseudogene. This CDR3 has 12 residues. The CDR3 DNA reads as TGTGCCAGCAGCCTCGGCCTGTACGAGCAGTACTTC. It yields the protein CASSLGLYEQYF.

The chain recombines TRBV9 with TRBJ1-6; D not certain. The CDR3 consists of 13 residues. V was clipped by 5 bases and J by 2 bases, with 5 bases between them. The germline V gene encodes CDR1 SGDLS and CDR2 YYNGEE. This chain's CDR3 is CASSLTYNSPLHF. CDR3 sequence (DNA): TGTGCCAGCAGTCTCACCTATAATTCACCCCTCCACTTT.

The chain joins TRBV15 to TRBJ1-4; the match to TRBD1 covers 10 bases. The junction had 12 bases not matched to a gene; V was cut back by 0 bases and J by 8 bases. Per germline, CDR1 LNHNV and CDR2 YYDKDF (reference sequence). The CDR3 is 18 amino acids. The CDR3 sequence is CATSRDPGQGKMREKLFF. CDR3 sequence (DNA): TGTGCCACCAGCAGAGATCCGGGACAGGGGAAGATGAGGGAAAAACTGTTTTTT.

The genes are TRBV7-2 and TRBJ2-1, with 11 bases aligning to TRBD2. Germline V gene data show CDR1 as SGHTA and CDR2 as FQGNSA. CDR3 length: 15 amino acids. Germline trimming cut 4 bases from V and 3 bases from J; bases unmatched to any gene: 2. The CDR3, as DNA: TGTGCCAGCAGCTGGACTAGCGGGTTCTACAATGAGCAGTTCTTC. Its protein product is CASSWTSGFYNEQFF. Together with reference TRBV7-2 and TRBJ2-1, the CDR3 gives the full variable domain: GAGVSQSPSNKVTEKGKDVELRCDPISGHTALYWYRQSLGQGLEFLIYFQGNSAPDKSGLPSDRFSAERTGGSVSTLTIQRTQQEDSAVYLCASSWTSGFYNEQFFGPGTRLTVL.

This clone came up a few times. The CDR3 bases are TGTGCCAGCAGCGTAGGAGATACGCAGTATTTT. Translating gives CASSVGDTQYF. The chain has TRBV9 and TRBJ2-3; D ambiguous. V lost 0 bases to trimming and J lost 5 bases, with 1 base between them. Germline V CDR1 and CDR2: SGDLS, YYNGEE. CDR3 length: 11 amino acids.

This rearrangement joins TRBV18 to TRBJ2-3; D gene ambiguous. V lost 2 bases, J lost 4 bases, and 13 bases lay in between. The CDR3 sequence is 15 residues long. Germline V gene data show CDR1 as KGHSH and CDR2 as LQKENI. CDR3 residues: CASSPSEARADTQYF. In nucleotides, the CDR3 is TGTGCCAGCTCACCATCGGAAGCTCGCGCAGATACGCAGTATTTT.

The genes are TRBV6-6 and TRBJ1-3, with TRBD1 matching over 7 bases. The CDR3 has 16 residues. Trimming removed 2 bases from V and 4 bases from J; junction bases left unmatched: 8. The germline gives CDR1 MNHNY, CDR2 SVGAGI (reference sequence). The CDR3 sequence is CASSYRDRAAGNTIYF. The CDR3 bases are TGTGCCAGCAGTTACCGCGACAGGGCGGCCGGAAACACCATATATTTT.

V gene TRBV4-1 combines with J gene TRBJ1-1, with D uncertain. Trimming took off 2 bases at V and 3 bases at J, with 7 bases between the two ends. The CDR3 has 13 amino acids. In germline, CDR1 is MGHRA, CDR2 YSYEKL. The CDR3 region has the DNA TGCGCCAGCAGCCAAAGAATGGACACTGAAGCTTTCTTT. Translation gives CASSQRMDTEAFF.

V and J are TRBV6-5 and TRBJ2-5, with 7 nucleotides matching TRBD2. The CDR3 loop spans 15 amino acids. Germline lookup yields CDR1 MNHEY and CDR2 SVGAGI. The junction had 9 bases not matched to a gene; V was cut back by 4 bases and J by 4 bases. CDR3 region: CASSFNRGEGETQYF. The CDR3 DNA follows: TGTGCCAGCAGTTTTAACCGGGGGGAGGGAGAGACCCAGTACTTC.

This clone has just a few counts. The rearrangement joins TRBV19 to TRBJ1-5; 7 positions match TRBD1. This CDR3 region has 14 residues. The germline V gene encodes CDR1 LNHDA and CDR2 SQIVND (reference sequence). The junction had 10 bases not matched to a gene; V was cut back by 5 bases and J by 9 bases. As DNA, the CDR3 is TGTGCCAGTAGTGTGGGGACAGCTCTCGTGCCCCAGCATTTT. As protein: CASSVGTALVPQHF.

The V call is TRBV7-6, the J call TRBJ2-7, with D hard to call. V dropped 4 bases and J dropped 4 bases, with 11 bases sitting between them. Per the germline V gene, CDR1 is SGHVS and CDR2 is FNYEAQ. This CDR3 has 13 amino acids. This chain's CDR3 is CASSSPSLYEQYF. The CDR3 DNA follows: TGTGCCAGCAGCTCCCCGTCTCTTTACGAGCAGTACTTC.

The chain combines TRBV7-3 with TRBJ2-6; D is ambiguous. CDR1 is SGHTA and CDR2 is FQGTGA in the germline V gene. V gave up 2 bases and J gave up 1 base, with 6 bases separating them. CDR3 size: 15 residues. The DNA of the CDR3 is TGTGCCAGCAGCTTAGGTGCATCTGGGGCCAACGTCCTGACTTTC. Its protein is CASSLGASGANVLTF.

The CDR3 loop reads CASSVLGTIGTYEQYF. The CDR3 nucleotides are TGTGCCAGCAGCGTCTTGGGTACTATCGGGACCTACGAGCAGTACTTC. The genes are TRBV11-2 and TRBJ2-7, with D perhaps TRBD2 (5 bases). Germline lookup yields CDR1 SGHAT and CDR2 FQNNGV. The CDR3 length is 16 residues. V gave up 5 bases and J gave up 2 bases, with 19 bases separating them.

The chain employs TRBV6-1 and TRBJ2-1; no clear D. The V end lost 5 bases, the J end lost 1 base, and 3 bases lay between the germline ends. This CDR3 spans 12 amino acids. Germline CDR1 MNHNS, CDR2 SASEGT. The CDR3 here is CASSYSYNEQFF. Written as DNA, the CDR3 is TGTGCCAGCAGTTATTCCTACAATGAGCAGTTCTTC.

The DNA of the CDR3 is TGTGCCAGCAGCGTACTTCCTGGACAGGTGGCTAGGGTGAGCAATGAGCAGTTCTTC. The encoded protein is CASSVLPGQVARVSNEQFF. This chain links TRBV2 with TRBJ2-1; 7 nucleotides align to TRBD1. The CDR3 spans 19 residues. From germline, CDR1 is SNHLY and CDR2 FYNNEI. The J segment lost 6 bases and the V segment lost 6 bases, leaving 23 bases of the junction unmatched.

This sequence joins TRBV4-3 and TRBJ1-1; D remains ambiguous. Looked up from germline, CDR1 is LGHNA and CDR2 is YSLEER. This CDR3 is built from 14 residues. Deletions cut 1 base from V and 3 bases from J, with 9 bases between. In nucleotides, the CDR3 is TGCGCCAGCAGCCAAGTGGCAGAACACACTGAAGCTTTCTTT. The encoded protein is CASSQVAEHTEAFF.

The rearrangement uses TRBV9 and TRBJ2-1; 12 bases fit TRBD2. This CDR3 has 15 residues. Germline V gene sequence: CDR1 SGDLS, CDR2 YYNGEE. Trimming removed 0 bases from V and 8 bases from J; junction bases left unmatched: 3. CDR3 nucleotide sequence: TGTGCCAGCAGCGTAGCTAGCGGGGGGGCAGATGAGCAGTTCTTC. Encoded protein: CASSVASGGADEQFF.

The genes are TRBV4-1 and TRBJ1-3, with D unresolved. The CDR3 spans 18 residues. The germline V gene has CDR1 MGHRA and CDR2 YSYEKL. V lost 0 bases, J lost 0 bases, and 15 bases lay in between. The CDR3 nucleotides are TGCGCCAGCAGCCAAGATTCCTACAGATGGGTCTCTGGAAACACCATATATTTT. Amino acids: CASSQDSYRWVSGNTIYF.

The J gene is TRBJ2-7, the V gene TRBV6-5; D gene unclear. V lost 7 bases, J lost 4 bases, and 8 bases lay in between. The CDR3 covers 11 residues. Germline V gene lookup returns CDR1 MNHEY and CDR2 SVGAGI. CDR3 sequence reads: CASTKGYEQYF. The CDR3 coding sequence is TGTGCCAGCACCAAAGGTTACGAGCAGTACTTC.

The chain joins TRBV21-1 to TRBJ1-2; the D call in the table, TRBD1, was not verified against the DNA. TRBV21-1 is a listed pseudogene. This CDR3 is 14 amino acids long. CDR3 in amino acids: CARRTGEVNYGYTF. In DNA, the CDR3 is TGTGCCAGAAGGACAGGGGAAGTCAACTATGGCTACACCTTC.

V is TRBV29-1 and J is TRBJ1-1; D call uncertain. Germline V gene lookup returns CDR1 SQVTM and CDR2 ANQGSEA. V was clipped by 4 bases and J by 1 base, with 7 bases between them. CDR3 length: 12 residues. CDR3 in amino acids: CSVAAQNTEAFF. The CDR3 bases are TGCAGCGTTGCGGCACAGAACACTGAAGCTTTCTTT. The full variable domain, rest sourced from reference TRBV29-1 and TRBJ1-1, is SAVISQKPSRDICQRGTSLTIQCQVDSQVTMMFWYRQQPGQSLTLIATANQGSEATYESGFVIDKFPISRPNLTFSTLTVSNMSPEDSSIYLCSVAAQNTEAFFGQGTRLTVV.

This clone was detected once. The rearrangement links TRBV28 to TRBJ2-5; maybe TRBD1 (6 bases). This CDR3 contains 14 residues. Trimming cost V 5 bases and J 5 bases, with 15 bases left between them. CDR1 is MDHEN, CDR2 SYDVKM, per germline. The CDR3 nucleotides read TGTGCCAGCAGTCCCCCGGACAGAGGGGAGACCCAGTACTTC. Its translation: CASSPPDRGETQYF.

This chain links TRBV5-1 with TRBJ2-5; TRBD2 might be the D (7 bases). The V end lost 2 bases, the J end lost 5 bases, and 19 bases lay between the germline ends. Germline V CDR1 and CDR2: SGHRS, YFSETQ. The CDR3 totals 16 residues. The CDR3 DNA reads as TGCGCCAGCAGCTTACAGACGGGGGGCCGAGGGGAGACCCAGTACTTC. It specifies CASSLQTGGRGETQYF.

This clone has just a few counts. The rearrangement uses TRBV6-1 and TRBJ1-5; unclear D gene. CDR3 length: 14 residues. The germline gives CDR1 MNHNS, CDR2 SASEGT. V was clipped by 1 base and J by 7 bases, with 11 bases between them. The CDR3 is CASSEVRDWQPQHF. The CDR3 bases are TGTGCCAGCAGTGAAGTACGAGACTGGCAGCCCCAGCATTTT.

V and J are TRBV29-1 and TRBJ2-5, with TRBD2 matching over 9 bases. CDR1 SQVTM and CDR2 ANQGSEA come from the germline V gene. The CDR3 contains 13 residues. V lost 4 bases to trimming and J lost 4 bases; unmatched junction nucleotides: 4. CDR3 DNA: TGCAGCGTTGTCGTACTAGCGGGAGAGACCCAGTACTTC. Translation gives CSVVVLAGETQYF.

This chain uses TRBV6-5 with TRBJ2-5; 9 bases are a match to TRBD2. CDR1 MNHEY and CDR2 SVGAGI come from the germline V gene. This CDR3 is 13 amino acids long. Trimming at V came to 7 bases and at J to 3 bases, leaving 3 bases not matched to a gene. CDR3 in DNA: TGTGCCAGCATGGGGACTAGCAAAGAGACCCAGTACTTC. Protein: CASMGTSKETQYF.